These T cell receptor beta chains were read from a single sample in a study of T cell changes during pregnancy in multiple sclerosis. TCRdb keeps only in-frame clones here, not all; method: immunoSEQ multiplex PCR. The table has about 130,000 clones, about 96% seen once. This material consisted of peripheral blood, taken after pregnancy. All receptors derive from a female donor with multiple sclerosis, enrolled in a pregnancy study. Each CDR3 is given with its conserved first and last residue. A D gene is named only where the DNA matches it firmly.

CDR3aa: CASSQRVGTRWGEQFF
d_gene: TRBD2
len: 16
j_gene: TRBJ2-1
v_gene: TRBV4-3

CDR3aa: CSVAGRVYNEQFF
d_gene: TRBD2
len: 13
j_gene: TRBJ2-1
v_gene: TRBV29-1

CDR3aa: CASSLGHSTDTQYF
d_gene: -
len: 14
j_gene: TRBJ2-3
v_gene: TRBV5-5

CDR3aa: CASSLNIGGPNNYGYTF
d_gene: TRBD1
len: 17
j_gene: TRBJ1-2
v_gene: TRBV7-2

CDR3aa: CASSLSGHLYGYTF
d_gene: -
len: 14
j_gene: TRBJ1-2
v_gene: TRBV28

CDR3aa: CASSYGPGNGYTF
d_gene: -
len: 13
j_gene: TRBJ1-2
v_gene: TRBV6-5

CDR3aa: CASKRENRLEQFF
d_gene: TRBD2
len: 13
j_gene: TRBJ2-1
v_gene: TRBV2

CDR3aa: CASSQGDYGYTF
d_gene: -
len: 12
j_gene: TRBJ1-2
v_gene: TRBV19

CDR3aa: CASSLGGQGRNQPQHF
d_gene: TRBD1
len: 16
j_gene: TRBJ1-5
v_gene: TRBV7-8

CDR3aa: CASSSDRAYGEQFF
d_gene: TRBD1
len: 14
j_gene: TRBJ2-1
v_gene: TRBV5-6

CDR3aa: CASSYSMGTGLYF
d_gene: TRBD1
len: 13
j_gene: TRBJ2-7
v_gene: TRBV6-5

CDR3aa: CASSFKEGNEQYF
d_gene: -
len: 13
j_gene: TRBJ2-7
v_gene: TRBV27

CDR3aa: CASSDARVQETQYF
d_gene: -
len: 14
j_gene: TRBJ2-5
v_gene: TRBV2

CDR3aa: CAWSAGQGGQPQHF
d_gene: TRBD1
len: 14
j_gene: TRBJ1-5
v_gene: TRBV30

CDR3aa: CSVEPSNYNEQFF
d_gene: -
len: 13
j_gene: TRBJ2-1
v_gene: TRBV29-1

CDR3aa: CASRAGQGAVGQYF
d_gene: TRBD1
len: 14
j_gene: TRBJ2-7
v_gene: TRBV6-5

CDR3aa: CASSSGTGGSGANVLTF
d_gene: TRBD1
len: 17
j_gene: TRBJ2-6
v_gene: TRBV19

CDR3aa: CASSLNGGEETQYF
d_gene: TRBD2
len: 14
j_gene: TRBJ2-5
v_gene: TRBV7-9

CDR3aa: CASSPRGLSNQPQHF
d_gene: -
len: 15
j_gene: TRBJ1-5
v_gene: TRBV18

CDR3aa: CASSMLQGLDGYTF
d_gene: -
len: 14
j_gene: TRBJ1-2
v_gene: TRBV27

CDR3aa: CASSEDLVAGRNEQFF
d_gene: TRBD2
len: 16
j_gene: TRBJ2-1
v_gene: TRBV2

CDR3aa: CASSSPAGGSTDTQYF
d_gene: TRBD2
len: 16
j_gene: TRBJ2-3
v_gene: TRBV7-2

CDR3aa: CASSYSTSGSNEQFF
d_gene: TRBD2
len: 15
j_gene: TRBJ2-1
v_gene: TRBV6-5

CDR3aa: CASSQLLAGSSNTGELFF
d_gene: TRBD2
len: 18
j_gene: TRBJ2-2
v_gene: TRBV4-1

CDR3aa: CASSVGANTGELFF
d_gene: -
len: 14
j_gene: TRBJ2-2
v_gene: TRBV2

CDR3aa: CASSLRGYRSYEQYF
d_gene: -
len: 15
j_gene: TRBJ2-7
v_gene: TRBV28

CDR3aa: CASSAGLAGVGSSYNEQFF
d_gene: TRBD2
len: 19
j_gene: TRBJ2-1
v_gene: TRBV9

CDR3aa: CASSEEWRGLAGDVQYF
d_gene: TRBD2
len: 17
j_gene: TRBJ2-4
v_gene: TRBV6-1

CDR3aa: CAISGAQGGEKLFF
d_gene: -
len: 14
j_gene: TRBJ1-4
v_gene: TRBV10-3

CDR3aa: CASSLNRLAGGRYEQYF
d_gene: TRBD2
len: 17
j_gene: TRBJ2-7
v_gene: TRBV28